The entry below describes one T cell receptor beta chain. Its antigen is unknown. Base qualities are not provided; no much larger clone lies one nucleotide away. The collaborating institutions used their own protocols to collect whole blood in K2EDTA tubes. For TCRbeta analysis, collaborator samples were shipped as frozen whole blood, as isolated PBMCs, or as DNA extracted from either sample type. The immunoSEQ Assay, a bias-controlled multiplex PCR, was used to amplify TCRbeta CDR3 regions from genomic DNA. As for the original processing: Nucleated cell counts per sample were estimated from amplification of reference gene primers within the assay. Sequence reads were collapsed and filtered to measure the absolute abundance of every unique TCRbeta CDR3 rearrangement. For each sample, productive Simpson clonality was calculated by taking the square root of Simpson's diversity index across productive rearrangements. TCRdb retrieved this table from immuneACCESS and kept in-frame rearrangements only. Not all clones are present; in checked studies, unresolved V genes account for under half, and no reason is known for the remainder. The DNA was the basis for D and trimming; V, J and clone size are from that table. Recorded for this sample are roughly 180,000 clones; about 80% of them occurred a single time. The ten largest clones capture roughly 6.8% of the sample.

This sample is part of a study of blood T cell repertoires in COVID-19 (dated by TCRdb to 2020 to 2022). With regard to the full study: Samples covering the acute and convalescent phases of COVID-19 were provided by collaborators in the United States, Italy and Spain. The prospective study material was composed of cDNA or gDNA derived from T cells, B-cell-depleted T cells, or PBMCs. The samples were drawn from two sources: the first 160 participants of the ongoing ImmuneRACE study, and 950 to 1,500 subjects contributed by 6 global collaborators. Nearly every sample came with metadata listing a de-identified subject ID, COVID-19 status, age in years and sex. Subjects who had been exposed to COVID-19, were actively infected with it, or had recovered from it provided the deeply sampled blood TCRbeta repertoires that made up the dataset. The repertoires were released in a freely available public database meant as a resource for research on the immune response to SARS-CoV-2. Where HLA class I and class II types were available, the types were taken from metadata supplied by the sample provider, not from assay-based typing. On the study overall, not on this receptor specifically: Clinical and demographic metadata were provided uncurated, with the amount varying by source and participant.

Trimmed from V: 4 bases; trimmed from J: 8 bases; junction bases lacking a gene match: 7. CDR1 and CDR2, looked up from the germline V gene, are KGHSH and LQKENI. Counted from cysteine to phenylalanine, this CDR3 has 14 amino acids. The read is trimmed to its CDR3 DNA, 42 bases read in frame from base 1. This chain is built from TRBV18 and TRBJ2-1, with 8 middle bases fitting TRBD1. Sequencing input: peripheral blood. The receptor comes from a human donor in a cohort sampled during active COVID-19. For the CDR3, the sequence is CASSHPGGNYEQFF. The DNA reads as follows: TGTGCCAGCTCACATCCAGGGGGCAATTATGAGCAGTTCTTC.